This entry describes one T cell receptor (beta chain). This sample was taken from a study of blood T cell repertoires in COVID-19. Germline V gives CDR1 ENHRY, CDR2 SYGVKD. The V end lost 7 bases, the J end lost 4 bases, and 8 bases lay between the germline ends. CDR3 size: 13 residues. Repertoires were generated with immunoSEQ multiplex PCR, while TCRdb's copy carries only in-frame clones and drops some. The sample lists some 380,000 clones, around 87% seen once, with under 1.5% in the top ten. Material: PBMCs or T cells enriched from blood (not recorded which). The TCR comes from a man aged 30-40 years who had recovered from COVID-19. The chain couples TRBV10-3 to TRBJ1-6, with D unresolved. CDR3 sequence reads: CAIMQTYNSPLHF. DNA for the CDR3: TGTGCCATCATGCAGACTTATAATTCACCCCTCCACTTT.